The clone carrying this T cell receptor (beta chain) was observed a few times. The antigen remains undetermined. These data come from a study of T-cell reconstitution after alpha-beta-depleted transplantation in children. General observations from the study: Surviving recipient T cells and thymic progenitors produced the high day-60 TCRbeta diversity seen in some patients. Expanded clones from the graft, numbering several hundred, reportedly supplied alpha-beta T cells about two months after transplant. At one year after transplant, newly produced T cells mostly accounted for T-cell counts and diversity.

CDR3 size: 13 residues. Germline CDR1 and CDR2: LNHDA and SQIVND (reference sequence). Trimming took off 7 bases at V and 6 bases at J, with 15 bases between the two ends. TCRbeta library construction was performed incorporating unique molecular identifiers. A single record per CDR3 protein comes from TCRdb applying MiXCR to the PCR reads. The data contain about 290,000 distinct CDR3 sequences, nearly 8% of them seen just once; the ten biggest clones take up approximately 8.6%. This specimen was peripheral blood, taken 360 days after TCRalphabeta/CD19-depleted stem cell transplant. The V gene is TRBV19, the J gene TRBJ1-1; D possibly corresponds to TRBD1 (5 bases). This receptor was obtained from a female patient aged 2-15 years who had a stem cell transplant for Fanconi anemia, so the T cells may come from the graft donor. In DNA, the CDR3 is TGTGCCAGTAAGCGAGGGGACTTGGCTGAAGCTTTCTTT. It is translated as CASKRGDLAEAFF.